What follows is one T cell receptor beta chain and its context. The investigators amplified TCR beta CDR3 regions from RNA transcripts. An initial round of RT-PCR targeting the TCR CDR3 relied on the HTBI primer set. From the multiplex PCR reads, TCRdb called clonotypes with MiXCR, one entry per CDR3 protein. The sample holds hundreds of thousands of distinct CDR3 sequences, 30% to 40% seen once. Germline CDR1 and CDR2: SGHNT and YENEEA. CDR3 length: 12 amino acids. The data derive from a study of T cells in Graves' hyperthyroidism and ophthalmopathy. The clonotype originates from a woman in her thirties or forties with Graves' hyperthyroidism. Sequences were obtained from blood. The genes are TRBV11-3 and TRBJ2-7, with D unresolved. The DNA matches TRBJ2-1 better at its end, which makes the J call doubtful. CDR3 coding DNA: TGTGCCAGCAGCTTAGGGTCGGACGAGCAGTTCTTC. Protein sequence: CASSLGSDEQFF.